The rows below give T cell receptor beta chains drawn from one sample of a study of T cell clones after liver transplantation. Their antigens remain unidentified. Only in-frame clones appear in the TCRdb table, and some are missing; sequencing was by immunoSEQ multiplex PCR. Among 5,500 to 7,000 clones listed, roughly 31% were seen once. The sequenced sample was CD4+ T cells from cultured PBMCs. These receptors originate from a human patient who received a liver transplant. T cells may partly derive from the graft donor. Each CDR3 is given with its conserved first and last residue. D genes are given only for firm matches. Clone size is stated in some rows and not others, as once, few, many or a class when expanded.

v_gene	j_gene	d_gene	abundance	CDR3nt	CDR3aa
TRBV28	TRBJ2-5	TRBD2	few	TGTGCCAGCAGTTGCGGCGGGGGGGCGGGTTTCCGAGAGACCCAGTACTTC	CASSCGGGAGFRETQYF
TRBV10-1	TRBJ1-2	-	medium-sized	TGCGCCAGCAGTGAGGGATTTAACTATGGCTACACCTTC	CASSEGFNYGYTF
TRBV30	TRBJ1-6	-	-	TGTGCCTGGAGCCTACAGGGCTTACAGAATTCACCCCTCCACTTT	CAWSLQGLQNSPLHF
TRBV5-1	TRBJ2-6	-	-	TGCGCCAGCAGCTTTGCTGTTTTTGAGGCCAACGTCCTGACTTTC	CASSFAVFEANVLTF
TRBV5-6	TRBJ2-4	-	-	TGTGCCAGCAGCTTGGGGCCGGGGGAAAACATTCAGTACTTC	CASSLGPGENIQYF
TRBV11-2	TRBJ1-2	-	-	TGTGCCAGCAGCTTAGTACAGGGCGGAGGATATGGCTACACCTTC	CASSLVQGGGYGYTF
TRBV6-1	TRBJ1-6	-	-	TGTGCCAGCACAGGGCGGAATAATTCACCCCTCCACTTT	CASTGRNNSPLHF
TRBV6-6	TRBJ2-5	-	few	TGTGCCAGCAGCCCCGGACGGGGCCCCCAAGAGACCCAGTACTTC	CASSPGRGPQETQYF
TRBV30	TRBJ2-2	-	medium-sized	TGTGCCTGGAGTGTACGAGTTCCCGGGGAGCTGTTTTTT	CAWSVRVPGELFF
TRBV11-3	TRBJ1-3	-	-	TGTGCCAGCAGCTTAAGACAGGCCTCTGGAAACACCATATATTTT	CASSLRQASGNTIYF
TRBV7-9	TRBJ2-6	-	-	TGTGCCAGCAGTCTCCTAGCGACTGGGGCCAACGTCCTGACTTTC	CASSLLATGANVLTF
TRBV6-1	TRBJ2-3	-	few	TGTGCCAGCAGTGAAGGGGGTAGCACAGATACGCAGTATTTT	CASSEGGSTDTQYF
TRBV11-2	TRBJ2-4	TRBD1	-	TGTGCCAGCAGCCTAGAAGCGGGACAGGGTAATATTCAGTACTTC	CASSLEAGQGNIQYF
TRBV10-3	TRBJ1-3	TRBD1	large	TGTGCCATCAGGGTAGACAGGGGCGCTGGAAACACCATATATTTT	CAIRVDRGAGNTIYF
TRBV9	TRBJ2-3	TRBD2	-	TGTGCCAGCCGCGTAACTAGCGGGGGGGGTGGTACGCAGTATTTT	CASRVTSGGGGTQYF
TRBV4-1	TRBJ1-6	-	few	TGCGCCAGCAGCCAAGTCCGGGAGTCGCGTAATTCACCCCTCCACTTT	CASSQVRESRNSPLHF
TRBV5-1	TRBJ2-1	TRBD1	-	TGCGCCAGCAGCCCTCGTGGACAGGGTGGAAATGAGCAGTTCTTC	CASSPRGQGGNEQFF
TRBV12-2	TRBJ2-5	-	-	TGTGCAAGTCGCCCCATTAGGGGGAGGGATGGGACCCAGTACTTC	CASRPIRGRDGTQYF
TRBV5-1	TRBJ2-7	TRBD2	-	TGCGCCAGCAGCCCCGGGACTAGCGGGTTCACCTACGAGCAGTACTTC	CASSPGTSGFTYEQYF
TRBV18	TRBJ2-5	-	-	TGTGCCAGCTCAACCTCTCAAGAGACCCAGTACTTC	CASSTSQETQYF
TRBV6-1	TRBJ1-4	-	few	TGTGCCAGCCAGGAAGGGCGCGTGGGGGAAAAACTGTTTTTT	CASQEGRVGEKLFF
TRBV5-1	TRBJ1-4	-	few	TGCGCCAGCAGCTTGGCAGGGGATGAAAAACTGTTTTTT	CASSLAGDEKLFF
TRBV19	TRBJ1-1	TRBD1	-	TGTGCCAGTGGCGGGACAGGGTCAACTGAAGCTTTCTTT	CASGGTGSTEAFF
TRBV11-3	TRBJ1-2	TRBD1	-	TGTGCCAGCAGCTCCGGAATTACAGGGGGCGGTGGCTACACCTTC	CASSSGITGGGGYTF
TRBV2	TRBJ2-1	TRBD2	large	TGTGCCAGCAGTGAAGCGAGAGAAGCGGGAGAGCAGTTCTTC	CASSEAREAGEQFF
TRBV2	TRBJ2-2	-	-	TGTGCCAGCAGCGTGACAAAATCGAACACCGGGGAGCTGTTTTTT	CASSVTKSNTGELFF